This is a list of T cell receptor beta chains from one sample in a study of identifying expanded T cells in peripheral blood. The method was immunoSEQ multiplex PCR; TCRdb's version includes in-frame clones alone and lacks a portion of them. This table has 95,000 or so clones, approximately 86% appearing once. What was sequenced was blood. All receptors derive from a person aged 18-70 years in good health. Both conserved end residues are part of each CDR3. A D gene is named only where the DNA matches it firmly. Expanded clones get a size class; other rows say once, few or many, or leave the size out.

j_call,d_call,v_call,clone_size,cdr3_nt,cdr3_aa
TRBJ2-1,TRBD1,TRBV5-1,once,TGCGCCAGCAGCCCGGAAACCCTTGACAGGGGTAATGAGCAGTTCTTC,CASSPETLDRGNEQFF
TRBJ2-5,TRBD2,TRBV19,.,TGTGCCAGTAGTATAGCCAGTTTAGGGAGGGAAGAGACCCAGTACTTC,CASSIASLGREETQYF
TRBJ1-4,TRBD1,TRBV2,.,TGTGCCAGCAGTGGAATGGGACAGGTTAATGAAAAACTGTTTTTT,CASSGMGQVNEKLFF
TRBJ2-1,.,TRBV5-5,.,TGTGCCAGCAGCCGATCGGGTTCGGGTGAGCAGTTCTTC,CASSRSGSGEQFF
TRBJ1-5,.,TRBV10-2,.,TGCGCCAGCAGTGAACGGAGGGCGGGACAGCCCCAGCATTTT,CASSERRAGQPQHF
TRBJ2-2,TRBD1,TRBV30,.,TGTGCCGCCGACAGGGTAGGTGCCGGGGAGCTGTTTTTT,CAADRVGAGELFF
TRBJ1-5,.,TRBV2,.,TGTGCCAGCAGGGAGAAGAATCTTGTTCAGCCCCAGCATTTT,CASREKNLVQPQHF
TRBJ1-2,TRBD1,TRBV7-9,.,TGTGCCAGCAGCTGGGACAGCTATGGCTACACCTTC,CASSWDSYGYTF
TRBJ2-2,TRBD2,TRBV30,.,TGTGCCTGGAACCCCGCAGGTTGGGAGGGGACCGGGGAGCTGTTTTTT,CAWNPAGWEGTGELFF
TRBJ1-2,.,TRBV6-1,.,TGTGCCAGCAGTGAAACCGGGACGGCTAACTATGGCTACACCTTC,CASSETGTANYGYTF
TRBJ1-2,.,TRBV25-1,.,TGTGCCAGCAGTGCCAACAGGAGAAACTATGGCTACACCTTC,CASSANRRNYGYTF
TRBJ2-2,TRBD1,TRBV2,.,TGTGCCAGCAGTGACGGACAGGGTGGAACCGGGGAGCTGTTTTTT,CASSDGQGGTGELFF
TRBJ2-7,.,TRBV15,.,TGTGCCACCAGCAGAGATAGGAGGCCTCAGCCCTACGAGCAGTACTTC,CATSRDRRPQPYEQYF
TRBJ2-7,.,TRBV27,.,TGTGCCAGCGGTACCTACGAGCAGTACTTC,CASGTYEQYF
TRBJ1-4,TRBD1,TRBV5-8,.,TGTGCCAGCAGCCCAACAGGGGAAAGAGGTGAAAAACTGTTTTTT,CASSPTGERGEKLFF
TRBJ2-1,.,TRBV30,.,TGTGCCTGGAGTTGGAAATTGGGTGGGGGGCCCGACAATGAGCAGTTCTTC,CAWSWKLGGGPDNEQFF
TRBJ1-2,.,TRBV5-1,.,TGCGCCAGCAGCTTGTTGCTCGGGGCCGGACATGGCTACACCTTC,CASSLLLGAGHGYTF
TRBJ2-7,.,TRBV6-5,.,TGTGCCAGCAGTTACCGCTACGAGCAGTACTTC,CASSYRYEQYF
TRBJ1-2,.,TRBV2,few,TGTGCCAGCAGCGTGACCGGGGAGGCAGATGGCTACACCTTC,CASSVTGEADGYTF
TRBJ1-2,.,TRBV18,.,TGTGCCAGCTCACCAAGACAGAATTCTAACTATGGCTACACCTTC,CASSPRQNSNYGYTF
TRBJ2-3,.,TRBV29-1,.,TGCAGCGTTGCCGACCTCGCCCGGACTTTTTTT,CSVADLARTFF
TRBJ1-1,.,TRBV19,.,TGTGCCAGCCGGGCGCAGCTGAACACTGAAGCTTTCTTT,CASRAQLNTEAFF
TRBJ1-1,.,TRBV18,.,TGTGCCAGCTCAAACGACAGGTCGAACACTGAAGCTTTCTTT,CASSNDRSNTEAFF
TRBJ2-4,.,TRBV5-1,few,TGCGCCAGCAGCCCGGAGGTGAGCGGCATTCAGTACTTC,CASSPEVSGIQYF
TRBJ1-1,.,TRBV5-1,.,TGCGCCAGCAGCTCCTCCGGGACGTTGAACACTGAAGCTTTCTTT,CASSSSGTLNTEAFF
TRBJ2-3,.,TRBV19,.,TGTGCCAGTAGTATATCATGGACAGATACGCAGTATTTT,CASSISWTDTQYF
TRBJ1-2,TRBD1,TRBV6-5,.,TGTGCCAGCAAAACAGGGGGCAATAACTATGGCTACACCTTC,CASKTGGNNYGYTF
TRBJ2-3,.,TRBV18,.,TGTGCCAGCTCACCACTACCTAGCACAGATACGCAGTATTTT,CASSPLPSTDTQYF
TRBJ1-2,.,TRBV11-3,once,TGTGCCAGCAGCTCTCCCACCCGGCGGAATGGCTACACCTTC,CASSSPTRRNGYTF
TRBJ1-5,TRBD1,TRBV5-1,.,TGCGCCAGCAGCTTAGGAGGGGGCGCCGGGAATCAGCCCCAGCATTTT,CASSLGGGAGNQPQHF
TRBJ1-5,TRBD1,TRBV19,.,TGTGCCAGTAGGAGGGACAGGATTAGTAGCAATCAGCCCCAGCATTTT,CASRRDRISSNQPQHF
TRBJ1-2,TRBD1,TRBV4-1,.,TGCGCCAGCAGCCAAGAGTGGGAGGGGGCGGACTATGGCTACACCTTC,CASSQEWEGADYGYTF
TRBJ2-7,.,TRBV6-6,.,TGTGCCAGCAGAGACTCCGGGGCCTCCTACGAGCAGTACTTC,CASRDSGASYEQYF
TRBJ1-4,.,TRBV12-5,.,TGTGCTAGTGGTTTGGTCCGGCAGGTTAGAGCAACTAATGAAAAACTGTTTTTT,CASGLVRQVRATNEKLFF
TRBJ1-6,.,TRBV5-6,.,TGTGCCAGCAGCGGGGGGGACTTTTCACCCCTCCACTTT,CASSGGDFSPLHF
TRBJ1-2,.,TRBV5-6,.,TGTGCCAGCAGCCAAGACAGAAACTATGGCTACACCTTC,CASSQDRNYGYTF
TRBJ2-6,.,TRBV7-3,.,TGTGCCAGCAGCTTGCAGGGGAGGACTGGGGCCAACGTCCTGACTTTC,CASSLQGRTGANVLTF
TRBJ1-1,.,TRBV14,.,TGTGCCAGCAGCCCGGGGGCCTTCGACACTGAAGCTTTCTTT,CASSPGAFDTEAFF
TRBJ1-1,.,TRBV5-1,.,TGCGCCAGCAGCTCCGGGACTTTTGGATACACTGAAGCTTTCTTT,CASSSGTFGYTEAFF
TRBJ2-1,TRBD2,TRBV27,.,TGTGCCAGCAGAGAGGGGACTAGTCGGTACAATGAGCAGTTCTTC,CASREGTSRYNEQFF
TRBJ1-1,.,TRBV20-1,.,TGCAGTACTCTTCAGAACACTGAAGCTTTCTTT,CSTLQNTEAFF
TRBJ2-5,TRBD1,TRBV11-3,.,TGTGCCAGCAGCTACCTCAGGGGGCAGGAGACCCAGTACTTC,CASSYLRGQETQYF
TRBJ1-5,.,TRBV6-1,.,TGTGCCAGCACCATCGACGACAGGATGAACCGCCAGCATTTT,CASTIDDRMNRQHF
TRBJ1-2,TRBD1,TRBV7-6,few,TGTGCCAGCAGCCAGGACAGGGGAAGGTCGTACTATGGCTACACCTTC,CASSQDRGRSYYGYTF
TRBJ1-5,.,TRBV19,.,TGTGCCAGTAGTATAGGAGGGGTGAATCGCAATCAGCCCCAGCATTTT,CASSIGGVNRNQPQHF
TRBJ1-1,.,TRBV9,.,TGTGCCAGCAGCGTAGGGCTCCCTTTAGGCAGGAACACTGAAGCTTTCTTT,CASSVGLPLGRNTEAFF
TRBJ2-1,.,TRBV7-2,.,TGTGCCAGCAGCTTGTTGCGGGTCCACACGGGTGAGCAGTTCTTC,CASSLLRVHTGEQFF
TRBJ1-1,.,TRBV19,.,TGTGCCAGTAGGTATGGAGGCTCTGAAGCTTTCTTT,CASRYGGSEAFF
TRBJ2-1,TRBD2,TRBV6-5,.,TGTGCCAGCAGTCCGCGGGGGGGCGAGGGTGAGCAGTTCTTC,CASSPRGGEGEQFF
TRBJ2-1,.,TRBV25-1,.,TGTGCCAGCAGTGAATTCGAGGGCACCAGCAATGAGCAGTTCTTC,CASSEFEGTSNEQFF
TRBJ2-5,TRBD1,TRBV19,.,TGTGCCAGTAGTGTCGACAGGGAAGAGACCCAGTACTTC,CASSVDREETQYF
TRBJ2-1,TRBD1,TRBV7-2,.,TGTGCCAGCAGCTTCGGACAGGTCTACAATGAGCAGTTCTTC,CASSFGQVYNEQFF